These T cell receptor beta chains were read from a single sample in a study of blood T cell repertoires in COVID-19. Assay used: immunoSEQ multiplex PCR; TCRdb lists only in-frame clones, some missing. The top ten hold about 6% of the sample, which has roughly 330,000 clones, 89% seen once. Material: peripheral blood. Receptors originate from a man aged 18 to 35 who had recovered from COVID-19. CDR3s include the opening cysteine and the closing phenylalanine or tryptophan. A D gene is named only where the DNA matches it firmly. The size entry is marked missing in some rows and otherwise reads once, few, many or a size class.

d_gene	v_gene	abundance	j_gene	CDR3nt	CDR3aa
TRBD2	TRBV11-2	.	TRBJ2-1	TGTGCCAGCAGCCGCAATGAGGCAGGGAGGGGCAATGAGCAGTTCTTC	CASSRNEAGRGNEQFF
TRBD1	TRBV16	.	TRBJ1-2	TGTGCCAGCAGCCAAACCAGGGGGAACACCTTC	CASSQTRGNTF
.	TRBV27	.	TRBJ2-7	TGTGCCAGCAGTCCCCCCGGCTACGAGCAGTACTTC	CASSPPGYEQYF
.	TRBV11-2	.	TRBJ2-5	TGTGCCAGCAGCTTAGGCTACCTACCTCAAGAGACCCAGTACTTC	CASSLGYLPQETQYF
TRBD1	TRBV6-6	.	TRBJ1-3	TGTGCCAGACAGGGGCGAATCTCTGGAAACACCATATATTTT	CARQGRISGNTIYF
.	TRBV7-3	few	TRBJ1-6	TGTGCCAGCAGCTTAGGTCTGGGGGCGGAATTTCCCCTCCACTTT	CASSLGLGAEFPLHF
TRBD1	TRBV18	.	TRBJ1-5	TGTGCCAGCTCACCAAGGACAGGGCCTAATCAGCCCCAGCATTTT	CASSPRTGPNQPQHF
TRBD1	TRBV5-1	.	TRBJ2-7	TGCGCCAGCAGCTTTGGCCTTTCGACAGGGAATTTCGCCTACGAGCAGTACTTC	CASSFGLSTGNFAYEQYF
.	TRBV2	.	TRBJ2-1	TGTGCCAGCAGTGAGATACGGAGGGGCGGGGTCTTC	CASSEIRRGGVF
TRBD2	TRBV3-1/TRBV3-2	once	TRBJ2-7	TGTGCCAGCAGCCGGACTAGCGGGAGTTCGCGAGAGCAGTACTTC	CASSRTSGSSREQYF
.	TRBV9	.	TRBJ2-1	TGTGCCAGCAGCGTAGACTTTTTCTACAATGAGCAGTTCTTC	CASSVDFFYNEQFF
TRBD1	TRBV14	once	TRBJ2-7	TGTGCCAGCAGCCATGGAATAGGGGGCGGGTACGAGCAGTACTTC	CASSHGIGGGYEQYF
TRBD1	TRBV4-1	.	TRBJ2-2	TGCGCCAGCGCTCATCCTCTAGGGGGCGTCGGGGAGCTGTTTTTT	CASAHPLGGVGELFF
TRBD1	TRBV5-1	.	TRBJ1-4	TGCGCCAGCAGGGGACAGGGGGTTTCTAATGAAAAACTGTTTTTT	CASRGQGVSNEKLFF
TRBD2	TRBV27	.	TRBJ2-1	TGTGCCAGCAGTTTTGTGCCTAGCGGCTACAATGAGCAGTTCTTC	CASSFVPSGYNEQFF
.	TRBV12-3/TRBV12-4	once	TRBJ2-7	TGTGCCACCTCGGGGGGCCCCCATTTGGAGCAGTACTTC	CATSGGPHLEQYF
.	TRBV6-7	.	TRBJ1-2	TGTGCCAGCAGTCACGCCGGACAGAAGTACTATGGCTACACCTTC	CASSHAGQKYYGYTF
.	TRBV9	.	TRBJ1-1	TGTGCCAGCAGCCCGACGGGACACGAGAACACTGAAGCTTTCTTT	CASSPTGHENTEAFF
.	TRBV6-5	.	TRBJ2-5	TGTGCCAGCAGTTACTCGCAGTTAGAGACCCAGTACTTC	CASSYSQLETQYF
.	TRBV10-2	.	TRBJ1-5	TGCGCCAGCAGTGATGGGCAGGGGATACGGAATCAGCCCCAGCATTTT	CASSDGQGIRNQPQHF
TRBD2	TRBV10-2	.	TRBJ2-7	TGCGCCAGCAGGGCGACTAGCGGGAGAATCTCTGACGAGCAGTACTTC	CASRATSGRISDEQYF
TRBD1	TRBV7-2	few	TRBJ1-6	TGTGCCAGCAGCTTAGCTTCGGGGACAGGGAATCTTCACGACTTT	CASSLASGTGNLHDF
TRBD1	TRBV4-1	.	TRBJ2-5	TGCGCCAGCAGCCAAGGACAGGGTTTGGGAGAGACCCAGTACTTC	CASSQGQGLGETQYF
TRBD2	TRBV6-5	.	TRBJ2-7	TGTGCCAGCAGCCTGGGGACTAGACTATTCTACGAGCAGTACTTC	CASSLGTRLFYEQYF
TRBD1	TRBV5-1	.	TRBJ2-4	TGCGCCAGCAGCTTCGCCGGGACAGGTCAAAACATTCAGTACTTC	CASSFAGTGQNIQYF
.	TRBV25-1	.	TRBJ1-2	TGTGCCAGCAGTGATTTGAGGGACTATGGCTACACCTTC	CASSDLRDYGYTF
TRBD1	TRBV28	.	TRBJ2-7	TGTGCCAGCAGGGGACAGGGGGGAGGCTACGAGCAGTACTTC	CASRGQGGGYEQYF